The clone carrying this T cell receptor beta chain was seen more than once but under ten times. The antigen is not known. This entry comes from a study of beta chain features in type 1 diabetes. Expressed TCRB transcripts got sequenced, as all isolated RNA was reverse transcribed. The table came from immunoSEQ multiplex PCR; TCRdb's copy has only in-frame clones and leaves some out. The sample yields 600,000 to 700,000 clones, around an eighth seen once. Points from the study as a whole: In every one of the four CD4+ subsets, TCRB CDR3s were moderately but significantly shorter in Type 1 diabetes patients.

The TCR was taken from a man aged 18 to 30 with type 1 diabetes. The sequenced sample was naive CD4+ T cells from blood.

CDR3 residues: CASSGQVNQPQHF. In nucleotides, the CDR3 is TGTGCCAGTTCCGGACAGGTCAATCAGCCCCAGCATTTT. The chain is built from TRBV19 and TRBJ1-5, with 7 nucleotides matching TRBD1. The CDR3 has 13 residues. Germline trimming cut 8 bases from V and 3 bases from J; bases unmatched to any gene: 4. Germline CDR1 is LNHDA and CDR2 is SQIVND (reference sequence).